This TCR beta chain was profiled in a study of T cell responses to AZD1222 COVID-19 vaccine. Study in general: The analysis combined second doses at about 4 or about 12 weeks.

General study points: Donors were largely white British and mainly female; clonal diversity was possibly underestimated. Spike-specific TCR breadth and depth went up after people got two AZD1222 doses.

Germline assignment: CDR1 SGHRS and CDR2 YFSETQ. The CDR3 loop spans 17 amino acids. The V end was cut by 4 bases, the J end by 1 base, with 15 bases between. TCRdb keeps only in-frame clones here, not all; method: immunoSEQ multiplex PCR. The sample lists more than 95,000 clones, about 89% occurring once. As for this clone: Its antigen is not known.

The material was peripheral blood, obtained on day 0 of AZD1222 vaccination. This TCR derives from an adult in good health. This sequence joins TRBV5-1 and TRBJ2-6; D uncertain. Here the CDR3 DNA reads TGCGCCAGCAGCCTTGCGAGCCAGACATCTGGGGCCAACGTCCTGACTTTC. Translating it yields CASSLASQTSGANVLTF.